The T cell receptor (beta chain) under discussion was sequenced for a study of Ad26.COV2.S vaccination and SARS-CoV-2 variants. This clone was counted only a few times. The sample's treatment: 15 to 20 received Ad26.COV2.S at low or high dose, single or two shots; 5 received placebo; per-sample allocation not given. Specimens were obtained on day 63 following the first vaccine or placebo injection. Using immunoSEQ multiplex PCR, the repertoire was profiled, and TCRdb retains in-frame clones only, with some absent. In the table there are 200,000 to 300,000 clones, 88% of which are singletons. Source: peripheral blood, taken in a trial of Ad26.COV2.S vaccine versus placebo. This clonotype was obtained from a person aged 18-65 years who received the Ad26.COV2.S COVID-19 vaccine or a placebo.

The CDR3 here is CASSHGQARYGYTF. CDR3 DNA: TGTGCCAGCAGTCACGGACAGGCTCGGTATGGCTACACCTTC. This chain connects TRBV6-5 to TRBJ1-2; 7 positions match TRBD1. Germline-derived CDR1 and CDR2 are MNHEY and SVGAGI. The V gene end was trimmed by 5 bases and the J gene end by 5 bases; junction bases not matched to a gene: 8. The CDR3 covers 14 residues.